This section outlines one TCR beta chain sequence together with its context. Its antigen is as yet unknown. A much larger clone lies one base from this, so it may be a read error. Authors' analysis steps: The study built a papillary thyroid cancer distant-metastasis classifier from CDR3 differences across clinicopathological groups. Through MiXCR, TCRdb re-clonotyped the PCR reads. Here the V and J calls rest on TCRdb's processing, not on the authors' analysis. This sample carries just over 15,000 clones, about 35% of them seen once, and the ten largest clones take around 10%. This sample was included in a study of metastatic and nonmetastatic thyroid tumors. At the level of the study: The comparison covered peripheral blood and tumor or nodule tissue in malignant and benign thyroid patients. Overall study findings and caveats: Across blood and tumor, TCR beta diversity in malignant thyroid tumors was reportedly significantly higher than in benign nodules.

CDR3 length: 13 amino acids. Germline V gives CDR1 SGHDT, CDR2 YYEEEE. The V end was cut by 6 bases, the J end by 2 bases, with 12 bases between. Among the patients, none had received any treatment before thyroid surgery. The J gene is TRBJ2-7, the V gene TRBV5-6; D is uncertain. This receptor was taken from a male donor with papillary thyroid cancer or a benign thyroid nodule (not recorded which). Some clones in this sample may be carry-over from other donors' samples. The sample consisted of tumor tissue. The DNA of the CDR3 is TGTGCCAGCATCCTAATACAGACCTACGAGCAGTACTTC. This sequence encodes CASILIQTYEQYF.